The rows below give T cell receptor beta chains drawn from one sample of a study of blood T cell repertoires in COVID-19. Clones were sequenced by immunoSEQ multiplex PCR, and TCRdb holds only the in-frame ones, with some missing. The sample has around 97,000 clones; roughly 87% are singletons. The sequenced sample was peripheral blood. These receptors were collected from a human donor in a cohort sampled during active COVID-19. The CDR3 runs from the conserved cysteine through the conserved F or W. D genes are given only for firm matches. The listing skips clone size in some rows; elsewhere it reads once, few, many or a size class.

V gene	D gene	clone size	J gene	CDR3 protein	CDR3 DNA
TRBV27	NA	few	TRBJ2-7	CASSLQGANSYEQYF	TGTGCCAGCAGTTTACAAGGGGCGAATTCCTACGAGCAGTACTTC
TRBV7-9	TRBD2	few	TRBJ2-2	CASSLSGLAGELFF	TGTGCCAGCAGCCTCAGCGGACTAGCCGGGGAGCTGTTTTTT
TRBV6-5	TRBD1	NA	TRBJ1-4	CASSYPGTGGEKLFF	TGTGCCAGCAGTTACCCCGGGACAGGGGGCGAAAAACTGTTTTTT
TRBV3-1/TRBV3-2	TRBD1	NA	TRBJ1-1	CASSDLTGGARAFF	TGTGCCAGCAGCGATCTCACAGGGGGCGCTCGAGCTTTCTTT
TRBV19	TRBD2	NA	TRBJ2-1	CASSIGLPGGLWGEQFF	TGTGCCAGTAGTATAGGTTTACCGGGAGGGCTTTGGGGTGAGCAGTTCTTC
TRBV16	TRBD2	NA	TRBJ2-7	CASSPGGLYGRVLSYEQYF	TGTGCCAGCAGCCCCGGGGGGCTCTACGGGAGGGTACTCTCCTACGAGCAGTACTTC
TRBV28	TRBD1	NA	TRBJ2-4	CASTGQGRENIQYF	TGTGCCAGCACCGGACAGGGTCGAGAAAACATTCAGTACTTC
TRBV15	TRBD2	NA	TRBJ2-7	CATTGTSGIYEQYF	TGTGCCACTACCGGGACTAGCGGAATCTACGAGCAGTACTTC
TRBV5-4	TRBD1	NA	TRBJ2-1	CASSPGQGPSYNEQFF	TGTGCCAGCAGCCCGGGACAGGGACCGTCCTACAATGAGCAGTTCTTC
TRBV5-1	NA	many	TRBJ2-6	CASMRSGANVLTF	TGCGCCAGCATGCGCTCTGGGGCCAACGTCCTGACTTTC
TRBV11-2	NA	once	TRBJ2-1	CASSLGSGGYNEQFF	TGTGCCAGCAGCTTAGGTAGCGGAGGCTACAATGAGCAGTTCTTC
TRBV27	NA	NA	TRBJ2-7	CASSPSLGSATYEQYF	TGTGCCAGCAGTCCATCCCTGGGTAGCGCAACCTACGAGCAGTACTTC
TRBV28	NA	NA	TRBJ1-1	CASSLRLRLHTEAFF	TGTGCCAGCAGTTTACGGCTCAGGCTTCACACTGAAGCTTTCTTT
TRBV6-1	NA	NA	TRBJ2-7	CASSEAVAGGEQYF	TGTGCCAGCAGTGAAGCGGTCGCCGGAGGAGAGCAGTACTTC
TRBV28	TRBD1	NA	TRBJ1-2	CASRNKRGQETYGYTF	TGTGCCAGCAGAAATAAAAGAGGACAGGAGACCTATGGCTACACCTTC
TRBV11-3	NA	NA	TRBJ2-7	CASSFGVSYEQYF	TGTGCCAGCAGCTTCGGGGTCTCCTACGAGCAGTACTTC
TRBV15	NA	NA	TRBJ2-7	CATSRDSPRDNEQYF	TGTGCCACCAGCAGAGATAGCCCCCGGGACAACGAGCAGTACTTC
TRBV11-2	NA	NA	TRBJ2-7	CACGLSSYEQYF	TGTGCCTGCGGACTGAGCTCCTACGAGCAGTACTTC